The next 19 T cell receptor beta chains were all read from a single sample in a study of blood T cell repertoires in COVID-19. Assay used: immunoSEQ multiplex PCR; TCRdb lists only in-frame clones, some missing. In the table there are 300,000 to 350,000 clones, about 86% of which are singletons. The source material was PBMCs or T cells enriched from blood (not recorded which). These receptor sequences come from a woman aged 35 to 49 with acute COVID-19.

The V and J genes are TRBV5-6 and TRBJ1-4; D is undetermined. The CDR3 has 15 residues. V shed 4 bases and J shed 5 bases, with 15 bases lying between them. Germline V CDR1 and CDR2: SGHDT, YYEEEE. DNA of the CDR3: TGTGCCAGCAGCCGCGAAGGGAGGGTAAATGAAAAACTGTTTTTT. Translation: CASSREGRVNEKLFF.

J is TRBJ1-6 and V is TRBV18; 10 nucleotides line up with TRBD1. The CDR3 totals 20 residues. Germline CDR1 KGHSH, CDR2 LQKENI. V lost 3 bases, J lost 0 bases, and 11 bases stayed unmatched. The CDR3 DNA is TGTGCCAGCTCACCCCTTAGGACAGGGGGTGCTAACTCCTATAATTCACCCCTCCACTTT. It yields the protein CASSPLRTGGANSYNSPLHF. The whole variable domain, remainder taken from reference TRBV18 and TRBJ1-6, is NAGVMQNPRHLVRRRGQEARLRCSPMKGHSHVYWYRQLPEEGLKFMVYLQKENIIDESGMPKERFSAEFPKEGPSILRIQQVVRGDSAAYFCASSPLRTGGANSYNSPLHFGNGTRLTVT.

The CDR3 coding sequence is TGCGCCAGCAGCCAAGGACTTGCGCCAGGGGGAAACACCATATATTTT. Its protein is CASSQGLAPGGNTIYF. The chain uses TRBV4-3 and TRBJ1-3; D is possibly TRBD1 (5 bases). The CDR3 totals 16 residues. Germline V gene sequence: CDR1 LGHNA, CDR2 YSLEER. V was clipped by 1 base and J by 4 bases, with 14 bases between them.

The chain joins TRBV25-1 to TRBJ2-3, with D possibly matching TRBD2 (6 bases). CDR3 length: 16 residues. The V end lost 6 bases, the J end lost 4 bases, and 20 bases lay between the germline ends. The germline CDR1 and CDR2 sequences are MGHDK and SYGVNS. The CDR3 DNA follows: TGTGCCAGCAGCCCCCTTCGGGCGGGATCGTCAGATACGCAGTATTTT. Translated, it gives CASSPLRAGSSDTQYF.

V usage is TRBV5-1 and J usage is TRBJ2-7, with 11 bases identical to TRBD1. Germline CDR1 reads SGHRS; CDR2 reads YFSETQ. CDR3 length: 14 amino acids. With V trimmed by 2 bases and J by 5 bases, 3 bases remained unmatched. The CDR3 region has the DNA TGCGCCAGCAGCTTCGGGGACAGGGGGGACGAGCAGTACTTC. Translation: CASSFGDRGDEQYF.

The rearrangement joins TRBV3-1 (or the pseudogene TRBV3-2) to TRBJ1-3, with D perhaps TRBD1 (5 bases). The V and J ends lost 4 bases and 3 bases respectively, with 16 bases between them. This CDR3 comprises 16 residues. Germline-derived CDR1 and CDR2 are LGHDT and YNNKEL (reference sequence). CDR3 loop: CASSPSFSGLGNTIYF. CDR3 nucleotide sequence: TGTGCCAGCAGCCCGTCCTTCTCAGGGCTTGGAAACACCATATATTTT.

CDR3 DNA sequence: TGTGCCAGCAGTGAATTTCTGAGACTGGGACAGAACAATCAGCCCCAGCATTTT. Amino acid sequence: CASSEFLRLGQNNQPQHF. This chain uses TRBV2 with TRBJ1-5; 7 nucleotides align to TRBD1. Germline CDR1 reads SNHLY; CDR2 reads FYNNEI. The CDR3 is 18 residues long. Trimming cost V 2 bases and J 3 bases; bases outside gene matches: 13.

The chain employs TRBV9 and TRBJ1-1; D is uncertain. The CDR3 has 16 residues. Germline loops: CDR1 SGDLS, CDR2 YYNGEE. The V and J ends lost 0 bases and 1 base respectively, with 13 bases between them. Here the CDR3 DNA reads TGTGCCAGCAGCGTAGAGGCAGAGGTGGCGAACACTGAAGCTTTCTTT. Its translation is CASSVEAEVANTEAFF.

This chain uses TRBV7-6 with TRBJ2-7; D might be TRBD1 (6 bases). This CDR3 contains 15 residues. Trimming took off 1 base at V and 0 bases at J, with 10 bases between the two ends. Germline CDR1 reads SGHVS; CDR2 reads FNYEAQ. The CDR3 sequence: CASSLGDTSSYEQYF. The CDR3 DNA reads as TGTGCCAGCAGCTTAGGGGACACCAGCTCCTACGAGCAGTACTTC.

The chain combines TRBV20-1 with TRBJ1-5; TRBD1 is a possible D gene (6 bases). The CDR3 has 13 amino acids. The V end was cut by 3 bases, the J end by 4 bases, with 10 bases between. The germline V gene encodes CDR1 DFQATT and CDR2 SNEGSKA (reference sequence). CDR3 bases: TGCAGTGCTAGTCTGGACAGAAATCAGCCCCAGCATTTT. Translating it yields CSASLDRNQPQHF.

V and J are TRBV25-1 and TRBJ2-4; D call uncertain. The CDR3 is made up of 14 amino acids. Germline V gene data show CDR1 as MGHDK and CDR2 as SYGVNS. V shed 5 bases and J shed 0 bases, with 8 bases lying between them. The CDR3 DNA reads as TGTGCCAGCAGTCCGACACTAGCCAAAAACATTCAGTACTTC. It is translated as CASSPTLAKNIQYF.

The chain recombines TRBV7-8 with TRBJ1-6; no firm D call. Germline CDR1 reads SGHVS; CDR2 reads FQNEAQ. The CDR3 loop spans 14 amino acids. Deletions cut 4 bases from V and 11 bases from J, with 15 bases between. Here the CDR3 reads CASSSPPSTTPLHF. CDR3 coding DNA: TGTGCCAGCAGCTCCCCCCCGTCGACAACACCCCTCCACTTT.

V gene TRBV27 combines with J gene TRBJ2-7; perhaps TRBD1 as D (6 bases). The CDR3 is made up of 16 amino acids. The germline V gene encodes CDR1 MNHEY and CDR2 SMNVEV (reference sequence). V was trimmed by 2 bases and J by 3 bases, leaving 17 bases between them. The DNA for the CDR3 is TGTGCCAGCAGTTTAAGTACGGGACACTTAAACTACGAGCAGTACTTC. It encodes CASSLSTGHLNYEQYF.

A few counts support this clone. V gene TRBV27 combines with J gene TRBJ2-1; 9 bases match TRBD2. This CDR3 region has 15 residues. V lost 5 bases, J lost 9 bases, and 11 bases stayed unmatched. Germline CDR1 MNHEY, CDR2 SMNVEV (reference sequence). CDR3 DNA: TGTGCCAGCAGTCCAACGCGGGGGGGTGTTGGTGAGCAGTTCTTC. Its translation is CASSPTRGGVGEQFF.

This chain uses TRBV9 with TRBJ2-3; D is perhaps TRBD2 (6 bases). The CDR3 has 15 residues. V was trimmed by 3 bases and J by 11 bases, leaving 22 bases between them. Germline assignment: CDR1 SGDLS and CDR2 YYNGEE. Here the CDR3 reads CASSASLARGTEQYF. CDR3 nucleotide sequence: TGTGCCAGCAGCGCCAGTCTGGCCCGCGGGACCGAGCAGTATTTT.

This clone showed up just a few times. The rearrangement links TRBV12-3 or TRBV12-4 to TRBJ1-5, with a possible D match to TRBD1 (6 bases). The CDR3 is made up of 12 amino acids. Trimming left V 4 bases short and J 12 bases short, with 13 bases between. CDR3 region: CASSSNRVLQHF. The CDR3, as DNA: TGTGCCAGCAGTTCAAACAGGGTCCTCCAGCATTTT.

This chain uses TRBV19 with TRBJ2-2; tentative D call: TRBD2 (6 bases). The length of the CDR3 is 15 residues. Per germline, CDR1 LNHDA and CDR2 SQIVND (reference sequence). V lost 3 bases to trimming and J lost 6 bases, with 14 bases between them. This CDR3 is CASSMGGTIAGELFF. CDR3 nucleotides: TGTGCCAGTAGTATGGGGGGTACTATCGCCGGGGAGCTGTTTTTT.

The table lists this clone with a few counts. The rearrangement joins TRBV18 to TRBJ1-2; possibly TRBD1 for D (6 bases). Germline V lookup: CDR1 KGHSH, CDR2 LQKENI. Trimming shortened V by 3 bases and J by 5 bases, and 16 bases separated the two germline ends. CDR3 length: 15 amino acids. CDR3 sequence reads: CASSPSGEGIYGYTF. CDR3 coding DNA: TGTGCCAGCTCACCGTCAGGGGAGGGGATTTATGGCTACACCTTC. The full variable domain, with the rest looked up from reference TRBV18 and TRBJ1-2, is NAGVMQNPRHLVRRRGQEARLRCSPMKGHSHVYWYRQLPEEGLKFMVYLQKENIIDESGMPKERFSAEFPKEGPSILRIQQVVRGDSAAYFCASSPSGEGIYGYTFGSGTRLTVV.

The J gene is TRBJ2-1, the V gene TRBV3-1 (or the pseudogene TRBV3-2), with a weak D call TRBD2 (6 bases). Trimming stripped 1 base from V and 3 bases from J, with 10 bases between. Germline V CDR1 and CDR2: LGHDT, YNNKEL (reference sequence). This CDR3 is 15 amino acids long. Written as DNA, the CDR3 is TGTGCCAGCAGCCAAGCGGGAGCTAACTACAATGAGCAGTTCTTC. Protein: CASSQAGANYNEQFF.